Listed below are T cell receptor beta chains from one sample, sequenced in a study of Ad26.COV2.S vaccination and SARS-CoV-2 variants. Sequenced by immunoSEQ multiplex PCR; TCRdb stores in-frame clones only, minus some. The table records around 500,000 clones, 80% to 90% of them present only once. Source: peripheral blood, taken in a trial of Ad26.COV2.S vaccine versus placebo. The receptors were sampled from a person between 18 and 65 years old who received the Ad26.COV2.S COVID-19 vaccine or a placebo. CDR3s include the opening cysteine and the closing phenylalanine or tryptophan. A D gene is named only where the DNA matches it firmly. Rows may omit the clone size; those that give it use once, few, many or a size class.

cdr3_aa: CASSRQEVRAPSYEQYF
cdr3_nt: TGTGCCAGCAGTCGACAGGAGGTCAGGGCTCCCTCCTACGAGCAGTACTTC
v_call: TRBV6-6
clone_size: .
cdr3_length: 17
d_call: .
j_call: TRBJ2-7

cdr3_aa: CASSIWGTSGKNEQFF
cdr3_nt: TGTGCCAGTAGTATATGGGGGACTAGCGGGAAGAATGAGCAGTTCTTC
v_call: TRBV19
clone_size: .
cdr3_length: 16
d_call: TRBD2
j_call: TRBJ2-1

cdr3_aa: CASSEPGLGSYNEQFF
cdr3_nt: TGTGCCAGCAGTGAACCGGGGTTGGGCTCCTACAATGAGCAGTTCTTC
v_call: TRBV2
clone_size: .
cdr3_length: 16
d_call: .
j_call: TRBJ2-1

cdr3_aa: CASSQEGGMNTEAFF
cdr3_nt: TGTGCCAGCAGCCAAGAGGGGGGGATGAACACTGAAGCTTTCTTT
v_call: TRBV4-2
clone_size: .
cdr3_length: 15
d_call: .
j_call: TRBJ1-1

cdr3_aa: CATSRDLQPNEKLFF
cdr3_nt: TGTGCCACCAGCAGAGATCTACAGCCTAATGAAAAACTGTTTTTT
v_call: TRBV15
clone_size: .
cdr3_length: 15
d_call: .
j_call: TRBJ1-4

cdr3_aa: CASSLARGSLYSYEQYF
cdr3_nt: TGTGCCAGCAGCTTGGCCCGGGGGAGCCTCTATTCCTACGAGCAGTACTTC
v_call: TRBV5-5
clone_size: .
cdr3_length: 17
d_call: .
j_call: TRBJ2-7

cdr3_aa: CASGPGTTYEQYF
cdr3_nt: TGTGCCAGTGGCCCGGGAACTACCTACGAGCAGTACTTC
v_call: TRBV28
clone_size: .
cdr3_length: 13
d_call: .
j_call: TRBJ2-7

cdr3_aa: CASSLGFSSYEQYF
cdr3_nt: TGTGCCAGCAGCTTAGGTTTTTCGTCCTACGAGCAGTACTTC
v_call: TRBV7-9
clone_size: many
cdr3_length: 14
d_call: .
j_call: TRBJ2-7

cdr3_aa: CSPCVPSRGYGYTF
cdr3_nt: TGCAGCCCGTGCGTCCCATCTCGGGGGTATGGCTACACCTTC
v_call: TRBV29-1
clone_size: .
cdr3_length: 14
d_call: .
j_call: TRBJ1-2

cdr3_aa: CASSVDARPGDTQYF
cdr3_nt: TGTGCCAGCAGCGTAGACGCCCGGCCGGGAGATACGCAGTATTTT
v_call: TRBV9
clone_size: .
cdr3_length: 15
d_call: .
j_call: TRBJ2-3

cdr3_aa: CASSVSGTNTGELFF
cdr3_nt: TGTGCCAGCAGCGTAAGCGGGACGAACACCGGGGAGCTGTTTTTT
v_call: TRBV9
clone_size: .
cdr3_length: 15
d_call: TRBD2
j_call: TRBJ2-2

cdr3_aa: CASSEGGTVLNEQFF
cdr3_nt: TGTGCCAGCAGTGAAGGGGGGACGGTCCTCAATGAGCAGTTCTTC
v_call: TRBV25-1
clone_size: .
cdr3_length: 15
d_call: .
j_call: TRBJ2-1

cdr3_aa: CASSLGEGSPLHF
cdr3_nt: TGTGCCAGCAGCTTGGGGGAAGGATCACCCCTCCACTTT
v_call: TRBV7-9
clone_size: .
cdr3_length: 13
d_call: .
j_call: TRBJ1-6

cdr3_aa: CASRVGDIWGLEQYF
cdr3_nt: TGTGCCAGCCGGGTGGGCGACATTTGGGGCCTCGAGCAGTACTTC
v_call: TRBV6-6
clone_size: .
cdr3_length: 15
d_call: .
j_call: TRBJ2-7

cdr3_aa: CASIAWDKAGPEADTQYF
cdr3_nt: TGTGCCAGCATCGCCTGGGACAAAGCGGGACCAGAGGCGGATACGCAGTATTTT
v_call: TRBV7-8
clone_size: .
cdr3_length: 18
d_call: .
j_call: TRBJ2-3

cdr3_aa: CASLTDNQPQHF
cdr3_nt: TGTGCCAGCCTAACCGACAATCAGCCCCAGCATTTT
v_call: TRBV6-6
clone_size: few
cdr3_length: 12
d_call: .
j_call: TRBJ1-5

cdr3_aa: CAWNPASGSVQFF
cdr3_nt: TGTGCCTGGAACCCGGCTAGCGGAAGTGTGCAGTTCTTC
v_call: TRBV30
clone_size: .
cdr3_length: 13
d_call: TRBD2
j_call: TRBJ2-1

cdr3_aa: CASSYTGTGDGYTF
cdr3_nt: TGTGCCAGCAGTTACACCGGGACAGGGGATGGCTACACCTTC
v_call: TRBV6-2/TRBV6-3
clone_size: .
cdr3_length: 14
d_call: TRBD1
j_call: TRBJ1-2

cdr3_aa: CASIFTGGDTQYF
cdr3_nt: TGTGCCAGCATCTTTACAGGGGGGGATACGCAGTATTTT
v_call: TRBV7-9
clone_size: .
cdr3_length: 13
d_call: TRBD1
j_call: TRBJ2-3

cdr3_aa: CASKAVIKRYDQPQHF
cdr3_nt: TGCGCCAGCAAGGCGGTTATTAAAAGATATGATCAGCCCCAGCATTTT
v_call: TRBV4-3
clone_size: .
cdr3_length: 16
d_call: .
j_call: TRBJ1-5

cdr3_aa: CASSVLGATNEKLFF
cdr3_nt: TGTGCCAGCAGTGTGTTGGGTGCAACTAATGAAAAACTGTTTTTT
v_call: TRBV25-1
clone_size: .
cdr3_length: 15
d_call: .
j_call: TRBJ1-4

cdr3_aa: CASRQQGLSYEQYF
cdr3_nt: TGTGCCAGTAGGCAGCAAGGACTATCCTACGAGCAGTACTTC
v_call: TRBV19
clone_size: few
cdr3_length: 14
d_call: .
j_call: TRBJ2-7

cdr3_aa: CASSYSTTSEQYF
cdr3_nt: TGTGCCAGCAGTTACTCCACCACGTCCGAGCAGTACTTC
v_call: TRBV12-3/TRBV12-4
clone_size: .
cdr3_length: 13
d_call: .
j_call: TRBJ2-7

cdr3_aa: CASSSSGTGLYEQYF
cdr3_nt: TGTGCCAGCAGCTCCTCCGGGACAGGGCTCTACGAGCAGTACTTC
v_call: TRBV28
clone_size: .
cdr3_length: 15
d_call: TRBD1
j_call: TRBJ2-7

cdr3_aa: CASSINSGAFQEQYF
cdr3_nt: TGTGCCAGTAGTATAAATAGCGGGGCCTTCCAGGAGCAGTACTTC
v_call: TRBV19
clone_size: .
cdr3_length: 15
d_call: TRBD2
j_call: TRBJ2-7

cdr3_aa: CASSQITGTAGYTF
cdr3_nt: TGTGCCAGCAGCCAGATAACAGGAACTGCCGGCTACACCTTC
v_call: TRBV5-4
clone_size: once
cdr3_length: 14
d_call: .
j_call: TRBJ1-2

cdr3_aa: CASSFGNSGVYNEQFF
cdr3_nt: TGTGCCAGCAGTTTTGGAAATAGCGGGGTCTACAATGAGCAGTTCTTC
v_call: TRBV27
clone_size: .
cdr3_length: 16
d_call: TRBD2
j_call: TRBJ2-1

cdr3_aa: CASSAYIDGRWFF
cdr3_nt: TGTGCCAGCAGCGCCTATATCGATGGGCGGTGGTTCTTC
v_call: TRBV7-3
clone_size: .
cdr3_length: 13
d_call: .
j_call: TRBJ2-1

cdr3_aa: CASSQPYLEGYTF
cdr3_nt: TGCGCCAGCAGCCAGCCGTATTTGGAGGGCTACACCTTC
v_call: TRBV4-1
clone_size: .
cdr3_length: 13
d_call: .
j_call: TRBJ1-2

cdr3_aa: CASSLDRVRGTYEQYF
cdr3_nt: TGTGCCAGCAGTTTGGACAGGGTGAGGGGCACCTACGAGCAGTACTTC
v_call: TRBV28
clone_size: .
cdr3_length: 16
d_call: TRBD1
j_call: TRBJ2-7

cdr3_aa: CASSPEVVSSWPPMSSYEQYF
cdr3_nt: TGTGCCAGCAGCCCCGAGGTTGTTAGTTCTTGGCCCCCTATGAGTTCCTACGAGCAGTACTTC
v_call: TRBV28
clone_size: .
cdr3_length: 21
d_call: .
j_call: TRBJ2-7

cdr3_aa: CASSSFLGNTPNSPLHF
cdr3_nt: TGTGCCAGCAGCTCGTTCTTAGGAAACACACCCAATTCACCCCTCCACTTT
v_call: TRBV7-2
clone_size: .
cdr3_length: 17
d_call: .
j_call: TRBJ1-6

cdr3_aa: CASSLDKNIQYF
cdr3_nt: TGTGCCAGCAGCTTAGACAAAAACATTCAGTACTTC
v_call: TRBV5-4
clone_size: .
cdr3_length: 12
d_call: .
j_call: TRBJ2-4

cdr3_aa: CASSSGTARSNQPQHF
cdr3_nt: TGTGCCAGCAGCTCCGGGACAGCCCGCAGCAATCAGCCCCAGCATTTT
v_call: TRBV28
clone_size: .
cdr3_length: 16
d_call: TRBD1
j_call: TRBJ1-5

cdr3_aa: CASSSRQGVVEQYF
cdr3_nt: TGTGCCAGTAGTTCGAGACAGGGTGTGGTTGAGCAGTACTTC
v_call: TRBV19
clone_size: .
cdr3_length: 14
d_call: TRBD1
j_call: TRBJ2-7

cdr3_aa: CASSLEGTAGYTF
cdr3_nt: TGTGCCAGCAGCTTAGAAGGGACAGCCGGCTACACCTTC
v_call: TRBV7-9
clone_size: few
cdr3_length: 13
d_call: TRBD1
j_call: TRBJ1-2

cdr3_aa: CASTPTGTHTGIYGYTF
cdr3_nt: TGTGCCAGTACGCCTACCGGAACACATACAGGGATCTATGGCTACACCTTC
v_call: TRBV19
clone_size: .
cdr3_length: 17
d_call: .
j_call: TRBJ1-2

cdr3_aa: CSAGTGPSYF
cdr3_nt: TGCAGTGCCGGGACAGGCCCTTCGTACTTC
v_call: TRBV20-1
clone_size: .
cdr3_length: 10
d_call: TRBD1
j_call: TRBJ2-7